These T cell receptor beta chains were read from a single sample in a study of cytomegalovirus exposure and HLA in healthy donors. Profiled with immunoSEQ multiplex PCR; TCRdb holds only in-frame clones, not every one. Counted here are about 120,000 clones, 95% to 96% occurring once; the ten biggest clones make up 1.7%. Material for sequencing was PBMCs. Receptors originate from a man between 18 and 29 years old in good health and CMV-seronegative. CDR3s leave out the opening cysteine and the closing phenylalanine or tryptophan. D genes are given only for firm matches. Expanded clones are given a class, and other clones once, few, many or no size at all.

size: NA
V: TRBV11-1
D: NA
J: TRBJ2-7
CDR3: ASSFGVSSYEQY

size: once
V: TRBV25-1
D: TRBD1
J: TRBJ2-7
CDR3: ASRTGLYEQY

size: NA
V: TRBV30
D: TRBD2
J: TRBJ2-1
CDR3: AWSGGSGTYNEQF

size: NA
V: TRBV18
D: TRBD1
J: TRBJ1-1
CDR3: ASSPGQGMNTEAF

size: NA
V: TRBV30
D: NA
J: TRBJ1-1
CDR3: AWRQMNTEAF

size: NA
V: TRBV11-2
D: NA
J: TRBJ2-2
CDR3: ASSHPRGNTGELF

size: NA
V: TRBV29-1
D: TRBD1
J: TRBJ1-4
CDR3: SAWDRVDEKLF

size: NA
V: TRBV6-4
D: TRBD2
J: TRBJ2-1
CDR3: ASSPGTSNHNEQF

size: NA
V: TRBV27
D: NA
J: TRBJ2-5
CDR3: ASSPGAGETQY

size: NA
V: TRBV6-5
D: NA
J: TRBJ1-1
CDR3: ASSAPGSDTEAF

size: NA
V: TRBV13
D: NA
J: TRBJ2-1
CDR3: ASSSQRTYNEQF

size: NA
V: TRBV27
D: TRBD1
J: TRBJ2-3
CDR3: ASRRTGRDTQY

size: NA
V: TRBV5-1
D: TRBD2
J: TRBJ2-1
CDR3: ASSGGRGGDNEQF

size: NA
V: TRBV6-5
D: TRBD2
J: TRBJ2-5
CDR3: ASSAGGGRETQY

size: NA
V: TRBV2
D: TRBD1
J: TRBJ1-2
CDR3: ASRYRGGNGYT

size: NA
V: TRBV19
D: NA
J: TRBJ1-1
CDR3: ASILGQGNTEAF

size: NA
V: TRBV2
D: TRBD1
J: TRBJ1-4
CDR3: ASIGTGNEKLF

size: NA
V: TRBV7-2
D: TRBD2
J: TRBJ2-3
CDR3: ASSSAGGPDTQY

size: NA
V: TRBV27
D: TRBD1
J: TRBJ1-5
CDR3: ASSLRGQGGQPQH

size: NA
V: TRBV19
D: TRBD2
J: TRBJ2-7
CDR3: ASSIAGGSIYEQY

size: NA
V: TRBV5-5
D: NA
J: TRBJ2-3
CDR3: ASSLEGADTQY

size: once
V: TRBV5-1
D: NA
J: TRBJ1-5
CDR3: ASSLGQANQPQH

size: NA
V: TRBV7-2
D: NA
J: TRBJ2-1
CDR3: ASSLVLAESSYNEQF

size: NA
V: TRBV9
D: NA
J: TRBJ1-1
CDR3: ASSVGGDLNTEAF

size: NA
V: TRBV7-9
D: NA
J: TRBJ2-3
CDR3: ASSPQTADTQY

size: NA
V: TRBV19
D: NA
J: TRBJ2-7
CDR3: ASKAGLGLGYEQY

size: NA
V: TRBV28
D: TRBD1
J: TRBJ1-5
CDR3: ASSLPISRQGRDQPQH

size: NA
V: TRBV6-1
D: NA
J: TRBJ2-5
CDR3: ASSESVRVGGETQY

size: NA
V: TRBV28
D: NA
J: TRBJ1-2
CDR3: ASSLVQGRRYNYGYT

size: NA
V: TRBV7-9
D: TRBD2
J: TRBJ2-7
CDR3: ASSLTGTSDQY

size: NA
V: TRBV5-6
D: NA
J: TRBJ1-5
CDR3: ASSLSLTGFQPQH

size: once
V: TRBV15
D: NA
J: TRBJ1-5
CDR3: ATSRGTANGPQH

size: NA
V: TRBV11-2
D: TRBD1
J: TRBJ2-2
CDR3: ASSFPPGQGAGELF

size: NA
V: TRBV5-4
D: NA
J: TRBJ2-7
CDR3: ASSLDYGSSYEQY

size: NA
V: TRBV4-3
D: NA
J: TRBJ2-1
CDR3: ASSPQGGSYNEQF

size: NA
V: TRBV5-4
D: TRBD2
J: TRBJ2-1
CDR3: ASSGSLAGNEQF